What follows is one T cell receptor beta chain and its context. Authors' analysis steps: Counts of nucleated cells, estimated from reference gene primer amplification, were obtained. Assay used: immunoSEQ multiplex PCR; TCRdb lists only in-frame clones, some missing. D and trimming were read from the DNA, whereas the V and J calls and clone size are those reported in that table. The sample shows some 230,000 clones, 70% to 90% of them seen only once. Germline V gene sequence: CDR1 GTSNPN, CDR2 SVGIG (reference sequence). Trimming pared 3 bases from V and 3 bases from J, leaving 11 bases between. CDR3 length: 13 residues. This entry comes from a study of blood T cell repertoires in COVID-19. The overall study: The study drew acute and convalescent COVID-19 samples from the United States, Italy and Spain. T cells, B-cell-depleted T cells, or PBMCs provided the cDNA or gDNA that served as material.

The V call is TRBV30, the J call TRBJ1-2; no clear D gene. The specimen was peripheral blood. This receptor was obtained from a man aged 35-49 years with acute or convalescent COVID-19. The CDR3, as DNA: TGTGCCTGGAGCGGTGCCCCCCACTATGGCTACACCTTC. Encoded protein: CAWSGAPHYGYTF. The full variable domain, in which reference TRBV30 and TRBJ1-2 provide the parts outside the CDR3, is SQTIHQWPATLVQPVGSPLSLECTVEGTSNPNLYWYRQAAGRGLQLLFYSVGIGQISSEVPQNLSASRPQDRQFILSSKKLLLSDSGFYLCAWSGAPHYGYTFGSGTRLTVV.